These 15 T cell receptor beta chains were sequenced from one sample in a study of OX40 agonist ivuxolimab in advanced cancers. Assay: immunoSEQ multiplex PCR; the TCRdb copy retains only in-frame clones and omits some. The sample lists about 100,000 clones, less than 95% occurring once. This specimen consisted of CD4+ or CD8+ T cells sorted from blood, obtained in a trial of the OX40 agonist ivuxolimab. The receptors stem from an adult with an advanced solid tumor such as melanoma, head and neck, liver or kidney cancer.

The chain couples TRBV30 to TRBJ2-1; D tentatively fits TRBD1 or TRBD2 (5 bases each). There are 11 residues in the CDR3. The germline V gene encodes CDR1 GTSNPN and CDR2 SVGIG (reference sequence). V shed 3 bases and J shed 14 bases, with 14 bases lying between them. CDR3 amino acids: CAWRTGPGKFF. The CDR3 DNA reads TGTGCCTGGAGGACGGGGCCAGGGAAGTTCTTC.

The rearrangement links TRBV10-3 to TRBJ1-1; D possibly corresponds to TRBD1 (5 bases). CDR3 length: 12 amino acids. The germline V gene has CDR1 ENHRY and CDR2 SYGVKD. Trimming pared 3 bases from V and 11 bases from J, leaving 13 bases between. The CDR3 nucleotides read TGTGCCATCAGTGATCCGGGGGGGAGGGCTTTCTTT. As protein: CAISDPGGRAFF.

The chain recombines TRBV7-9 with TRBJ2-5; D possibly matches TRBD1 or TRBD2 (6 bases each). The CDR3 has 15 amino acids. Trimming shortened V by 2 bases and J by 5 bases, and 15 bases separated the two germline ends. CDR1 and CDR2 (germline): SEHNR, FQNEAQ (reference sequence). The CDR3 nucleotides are TGTGCCAGCAGCTTATTGTCTTCGGGGGCGGAGACCCAGTACTTC. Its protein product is CASSLLSSGAETQYF.

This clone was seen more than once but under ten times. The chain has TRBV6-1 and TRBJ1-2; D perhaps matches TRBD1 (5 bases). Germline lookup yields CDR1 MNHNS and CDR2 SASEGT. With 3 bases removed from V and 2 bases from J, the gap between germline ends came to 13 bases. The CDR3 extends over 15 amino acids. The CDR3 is CASSDSTGLNYGYTF. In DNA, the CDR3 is TGTGCCAGCAGTGATTCAACAGGCTTAAACTATGGCTACACCTTC.

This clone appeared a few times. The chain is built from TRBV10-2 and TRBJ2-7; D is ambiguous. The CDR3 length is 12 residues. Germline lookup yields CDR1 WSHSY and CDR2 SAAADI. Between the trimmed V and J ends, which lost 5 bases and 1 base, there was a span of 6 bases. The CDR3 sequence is CASSHVSYEQYF. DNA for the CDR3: TGCGCCAGCAGTCACGTGTCCTACGAGCAGTACTTC.

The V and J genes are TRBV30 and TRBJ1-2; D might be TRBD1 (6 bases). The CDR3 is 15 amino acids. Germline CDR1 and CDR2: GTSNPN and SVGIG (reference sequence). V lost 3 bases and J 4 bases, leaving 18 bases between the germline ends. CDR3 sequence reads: CAWRHASQGSYGYTF. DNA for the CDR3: TGTGCCTGGAGGCACGCCTCTCAGGGGAGCTATGGCTACACCTTC.

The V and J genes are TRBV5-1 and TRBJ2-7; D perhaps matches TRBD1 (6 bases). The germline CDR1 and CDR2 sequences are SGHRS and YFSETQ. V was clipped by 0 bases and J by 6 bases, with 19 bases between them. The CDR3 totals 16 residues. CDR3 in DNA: TGCGCCAGCAGCTTGGCCTCACGTCAGGGGTGGGGCGAGCAGTACTTC. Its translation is CASSLASRQGWGEQYF.

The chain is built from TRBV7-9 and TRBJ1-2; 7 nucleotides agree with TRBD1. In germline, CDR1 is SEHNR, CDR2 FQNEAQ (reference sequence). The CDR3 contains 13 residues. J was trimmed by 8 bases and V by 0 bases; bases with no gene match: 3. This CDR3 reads CASSLATGVGYTF. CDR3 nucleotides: TGTGCCAGCAGCTTAGCAACAGGGGTAGGCTACACCTTC.

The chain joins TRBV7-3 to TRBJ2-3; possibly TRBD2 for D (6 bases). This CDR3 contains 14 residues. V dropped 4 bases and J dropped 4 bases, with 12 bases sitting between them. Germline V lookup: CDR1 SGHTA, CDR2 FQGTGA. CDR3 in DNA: TGTGCCAGCAGCTCCTTCGGGAGTGCAGATACGCAGTATTTT. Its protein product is CASSSFGSADTQYF. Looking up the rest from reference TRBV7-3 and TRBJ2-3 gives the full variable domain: GAGVSQTPSNKVTEKGKYVELRCDPISGHTALYWYRQSLGQGPEFLIYFQGTGAADDSGLPNDRFFAVRPEGSVSTLKIQRTERGDSAVYLCASSSFGSADTQYFGPGTRLTVL.

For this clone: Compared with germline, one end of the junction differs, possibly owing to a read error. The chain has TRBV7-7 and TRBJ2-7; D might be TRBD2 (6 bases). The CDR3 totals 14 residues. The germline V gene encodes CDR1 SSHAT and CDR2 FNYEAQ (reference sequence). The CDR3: CASSIIRESREQYF. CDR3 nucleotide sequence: TGTGCTAGCAGCATCATCCGGGAGTCGCGCGAGCAGTACTTC.

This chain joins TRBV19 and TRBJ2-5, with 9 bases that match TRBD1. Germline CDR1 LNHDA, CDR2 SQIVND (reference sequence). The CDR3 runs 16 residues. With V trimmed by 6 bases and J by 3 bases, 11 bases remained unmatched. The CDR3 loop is CASSSRPGQGKETQYF. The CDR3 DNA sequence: TGTGCCAGTAGCAGCCGGCCGGGACAGGGAAAAGAGACCCAGTACTTC.

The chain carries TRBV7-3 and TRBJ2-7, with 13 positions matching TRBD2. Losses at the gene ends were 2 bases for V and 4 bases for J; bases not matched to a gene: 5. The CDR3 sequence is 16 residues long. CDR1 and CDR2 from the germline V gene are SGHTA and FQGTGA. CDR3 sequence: CASSLSGTSGIYEQYF. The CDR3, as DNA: TGTGCCAGCAGCTTATCCGGGACTAGCGGGATATACGAGCAGTACTTC.

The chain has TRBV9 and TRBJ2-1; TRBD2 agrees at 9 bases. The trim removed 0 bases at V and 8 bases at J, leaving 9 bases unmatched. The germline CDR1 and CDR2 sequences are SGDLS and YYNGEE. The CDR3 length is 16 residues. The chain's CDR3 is CASSVDLRGGRDEQFF. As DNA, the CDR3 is TGTGCCAGCAGCGTAGATCTGCGGGGGGGCCGGGATGAGCAGTTCTTC. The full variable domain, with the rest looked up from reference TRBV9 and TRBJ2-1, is DSGVTQTPKHLITATGQRVTLRCSPRSGDLSVYWYQQSLDQGLQFLIQYYNGEERAKGNILERFSAQQFPDLHSELNLSSLELGDSALYFCASSVDLRGGRDEQFFGPGTRLTVL.

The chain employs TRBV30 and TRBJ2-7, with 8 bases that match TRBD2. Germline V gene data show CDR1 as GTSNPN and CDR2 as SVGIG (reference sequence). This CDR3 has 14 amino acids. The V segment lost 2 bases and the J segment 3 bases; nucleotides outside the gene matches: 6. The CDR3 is CAWSPREGNYEQYF. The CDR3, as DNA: TGTGCCTGGAGTCCTCGGGAGGGTAACTACGAGCAGTACTTC.

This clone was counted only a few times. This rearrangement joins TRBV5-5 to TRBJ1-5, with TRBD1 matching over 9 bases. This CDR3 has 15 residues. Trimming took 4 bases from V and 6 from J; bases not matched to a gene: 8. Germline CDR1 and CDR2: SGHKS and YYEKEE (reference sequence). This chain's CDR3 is CASSPGDRDRQPQHF. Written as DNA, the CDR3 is TGTGCCAGCAGCCCGGGGGACAGGGATCGTCAGCCCCAGCATTTT.